The clone carrying this T cell receptor (beta chain) has just one count. The antigen remains unidentified. The sample is drawn from a study of T cell responses to AZD1222 COVID-19 vaccine. For the study at large: Pooling was applied to second doses at about 4 or about 12 weeks.

Sequenced by immunoSEQ multiplex PCR; TCRdb stores in-frame clones only, minus some. Here the sample spans some 55,000 clones, about 90% being singletons. The CDR3 covers 14 residues. Trimming removed 2 bases from V and 5 bases from J; junction bases left unmatched: 5. Germline V gene sequence: CDR1 MDHEN, CDR2 SYDVKM. General study results and limits: The study found vaccine-associated CD4 TCRs spanning spike, dominant at 160-218 and 743-854.

Sequenced material: peripheral blood, taken on day 0 of AZD1222 vaccination. The sequence was obtained from an adult in good health. The chain employs TRBV28 and TRBJ2-5; 7 positions agree with TRBD1. The CDR3 here is CASSLVTGQETQYF. The CDR3 DNA is TGTGCCAGCAGTTTAGTGACAGGGCAGGAGACCCAGTACTTC.